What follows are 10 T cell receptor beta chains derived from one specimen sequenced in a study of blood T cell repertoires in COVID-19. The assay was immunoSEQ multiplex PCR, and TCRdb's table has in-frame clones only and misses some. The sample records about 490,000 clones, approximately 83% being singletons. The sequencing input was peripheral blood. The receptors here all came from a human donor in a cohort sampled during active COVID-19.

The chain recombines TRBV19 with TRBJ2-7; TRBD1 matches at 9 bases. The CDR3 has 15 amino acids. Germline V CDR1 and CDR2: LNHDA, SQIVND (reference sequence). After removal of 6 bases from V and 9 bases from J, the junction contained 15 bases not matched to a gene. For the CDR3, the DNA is TGTGCCAGTAGCTCGTCCGGGACAGGGTCCGGAGCGCAGTACTTC. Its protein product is CASSSSGTGSGAQYF.

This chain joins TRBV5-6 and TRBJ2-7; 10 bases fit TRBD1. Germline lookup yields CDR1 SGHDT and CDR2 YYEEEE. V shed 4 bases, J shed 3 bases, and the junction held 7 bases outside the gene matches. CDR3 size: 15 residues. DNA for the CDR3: TGTGCCAGCAGCCCAGGGACAGGGGAAAGCTACGAGCAGTACTTC. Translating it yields CASSPGTGESYEQYF. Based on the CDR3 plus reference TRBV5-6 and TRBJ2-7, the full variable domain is DAGVTQSPTHLIKTRGQQVTLRCSPKSGHDTVSWYQQALGQGPQFIFQYYEEEERQRGNFPDRFSGHQFPNYSSELNVNALLLGDSALYLCASSPGTGESYEQYFGPGTRLTVT.

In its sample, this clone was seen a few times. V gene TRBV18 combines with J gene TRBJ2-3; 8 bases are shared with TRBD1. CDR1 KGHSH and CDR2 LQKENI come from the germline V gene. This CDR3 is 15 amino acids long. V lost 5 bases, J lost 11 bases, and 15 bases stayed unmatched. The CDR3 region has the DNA TGTGCCAGCTCAGGCGGACAGGGAAACCCGATTGGGCAGTATTTT. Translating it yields CASSGGQGNPIGQYF.

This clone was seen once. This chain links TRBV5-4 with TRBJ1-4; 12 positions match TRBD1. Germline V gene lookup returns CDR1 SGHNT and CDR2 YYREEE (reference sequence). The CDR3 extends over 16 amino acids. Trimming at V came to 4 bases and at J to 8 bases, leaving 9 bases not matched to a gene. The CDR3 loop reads CASSRSGTGGEEKLFF. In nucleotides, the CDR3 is TGTGCCAGCAGCAGGTCCGGGACAGGGGGCGAAGAAAAACTGTTTTTT.

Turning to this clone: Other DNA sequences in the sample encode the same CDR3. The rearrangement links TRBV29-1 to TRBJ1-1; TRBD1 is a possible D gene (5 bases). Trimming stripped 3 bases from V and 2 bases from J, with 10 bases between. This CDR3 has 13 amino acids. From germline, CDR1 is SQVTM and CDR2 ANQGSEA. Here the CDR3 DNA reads TGCAGCGTTGAGAAGCAGGGAAACACTGAAGCTTTCTTT. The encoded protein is CSVEKQGNTEAFF.

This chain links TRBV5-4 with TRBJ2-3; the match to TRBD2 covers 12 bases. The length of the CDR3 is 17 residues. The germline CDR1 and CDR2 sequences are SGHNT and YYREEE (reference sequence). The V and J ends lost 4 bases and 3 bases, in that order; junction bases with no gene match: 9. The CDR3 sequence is CASSQTLAGGLTDTQYF. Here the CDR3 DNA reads TGTGCCAGCAGCCAAACTCTAGCGGGAGGGTTGACAGATACGCAGTATTTT.

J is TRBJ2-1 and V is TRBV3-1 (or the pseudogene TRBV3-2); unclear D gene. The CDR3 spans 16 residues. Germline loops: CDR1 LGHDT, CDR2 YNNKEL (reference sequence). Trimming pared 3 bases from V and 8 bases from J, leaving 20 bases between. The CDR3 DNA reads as TGTGCCAGCAGCCATGCAACGGAGTCCGGAGTCTATGAGCAGTTCTTC. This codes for CASSHATESGVYEQFF.

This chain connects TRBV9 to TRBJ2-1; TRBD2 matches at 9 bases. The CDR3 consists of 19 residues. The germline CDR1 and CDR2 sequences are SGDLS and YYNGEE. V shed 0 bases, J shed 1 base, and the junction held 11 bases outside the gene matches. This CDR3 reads CASSVATPSGTISYNEQFF. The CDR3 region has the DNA TGTGCCAGCAGCGTAGCTACCCCTAGCGGGACGATATCCTACAATGAGCAGTTCTTC.

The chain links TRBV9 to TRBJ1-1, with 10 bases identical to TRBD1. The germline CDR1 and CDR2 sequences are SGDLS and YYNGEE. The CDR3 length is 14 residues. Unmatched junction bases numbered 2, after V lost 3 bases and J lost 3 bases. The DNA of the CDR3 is TGTGCCAGCAGCGAGGGACAGGGGTACACTGAAGCTTTCTTT. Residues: CASSEGQGYTEAFF.

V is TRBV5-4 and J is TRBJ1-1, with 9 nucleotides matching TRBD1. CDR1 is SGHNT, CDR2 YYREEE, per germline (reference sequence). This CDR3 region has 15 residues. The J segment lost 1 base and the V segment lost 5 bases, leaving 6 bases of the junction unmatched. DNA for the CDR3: TGTGCCAGCAGTTCAACAGGGGGCGGGAACACTGAAGCTTTCTTT. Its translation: CASSSTGGGNTEAFF.